This record looks at one TCR beta chain sequence and its context. The antigen it recognizes is unknown. No per-base quality is available; no much larger clone lies one base away. Whole blood was collected in K2EDTA tubes by collaborating institutions according to the institutions' own protocols. For TCRbeta analysis, collaborator samples were shipped as frozen whole blood, as isolated PBMCs, or as DNA extracted from either sample type. The data are from a study of blood T cell repertoires in COVID-19 (TCRdb year 2020). Describing the broader study: Collaborator samples came from the United States, Italy and Spain and covered acute and convalescent phases of COVID-19. The prospective study material was composed of cDNA or gDNA derived from T cells, B-cell-depleted T cells, or PBMCs. Subjects who had been exposed to COVID-19, were actively infected with it, or had recovered from it provided the deeply sampled blood TCRbeta repertoires that made up the dataset. The repertoires were released in a freely available public database intended as a resource for research on the immune response to SARS-CoV-2. Samples came from the ongoing ImmuneRACE study (first 160 participants) plus 1,254 subjects from 6 global collaborators. Nearly every sample came with metadata listing a de-identified subject ID, COVID-19 status, age in years and sex. Where available, HLA class I and class II types were obtained from metadata supplied by the sample provider rather than from assay-based typing.

Study-wide conclusions, independent of this receptor: The amount of clinical and demographic metadata varied by source and participant and was provided uncurated.

TCRbeta CDR3 regions were amplified from genomic DNA using the immunoSEQ Assay, a bias-controlled multiplex PCR. As for the original processing: The number of nucleated cells in each sample was estimated by amplification of reference gene primers within the assay. To quantify the absolute abundance of each unique TCRbeta CDR3 rearrangement, sequence reads were collapsed and filtered. For each sample, productive Simpson clonality was calculated as the square root of Simpson's diversity index across productive rearrangements. TCRdb holds this immuneACCESS table with in-frame rearrangements only. Some clones are missing; in checked studies, unresolved V genes explain under half, and the rest has no known cause. V, J and clone size are those of that table, while D and trimming were read from the DNA. This sample is represented by roughly 50,000 clones; around nine tenths of them were singletons. 3.9% of the sample belongs to the ten largest clones.

V loses 0 bases at its end and J loses 4 bases; junction bases beyond the gene matches: 5. Spanning cysteine to phenylalanine, the CDR3 consists of 15 amino acids. Only the CDR3 portion is preserved as DNA: 45 bases, with reading frame beginning at the first base. Via the germline V gene, CDR1 is SGHAT and CDR2 FQNNGV. The chain is made from TRBV11-2 and TRBJ2-7; the central 8 bases match TRBD1. Material: peripheral blood. This clonotype was obtained from a man aged 45-65 years with acute or convalescent COVID-19. CDR3 sequence: CASSLEQGAHYEQYF. The nucleotide sequence reads TGTGCCAGCAGCTTAGAGCAGGGGGCGCATTACGAGCAGTACTTC.